This T cell receptor beta chain comes out of a study of T-cell memory formation after mild COVID-19. This clonotype showed up many times. Its antigen is not known. TCRdb fed the 5' RACE reads into MiXCR, producing one record per CDR3 protein. The sample has under 250,000 distinct CDR3 sequences, 15% seen once; the top ten hold 2% to 2.5%. Findings and caveats of the study: Whether second-wave clones peaking at day 37 were SARS-CoV-2 specific went unconfirmed.

The CDR3 runs to 14 residues. Germline loops: CDR1 SEHNR, CDR2 FQNEAQ (reference sequence). Trimming at V came to 2 bases and at J to 7 bases, leaving 2 bases not matched to a gene. This TCR was sampled from an adult woman who had mild COVID-19 (a few samples of this study predate the infection). Cell type and time point are not known. Sequencing was done on a sample of PBMCs or a T cell subset sorted from them (not recorded which). This rearrangement joins TRBV7-9 to TRBJ1-6; 7 nucleotides align to TRBD1. The CDR3 sequence is CASSLRQGNSPLHF. In nucleotides, the CDR3 is TGTGCCAGCAGCTTAAGACAGGGCAATTCACCCCTCCACTTT. Combining the CDR3 with reference TRBV7-9 and TRBJ1-6 gives the whole variable domain DTGVSQNPRHKITKRGQNVTFRCDPISEHNRLYWYRQTLGQGPEFLTYFQNEAQLEKSRLLSDRFSAERPKGSFSTLEIQRTEQGDSAMYLCASSLRQGNSPLHFGNGTRLTVT.